This TCR beta chain emerged from a study of blood T cell repertoires in COVID-19. Study-wide context: From the United States, Italy and Spain came samples of acute and convalescent COVID-19. From T cells, B-cell-depleted T cells, or PBMCs came the material, which was cDNA or gDNA.

Authors' data handling: Nucleated cell counts were estimated from reference gene primer amplification. Only in-frame clones appear in the TCRdb table, and some are missing; sequencing was by immunoSEQ multiplex PCR. The V and J calls and clone size were taken over from that table, and D and trimming were inferred from the DNA. Here the sample spans around 100,000 clones, 70% to 80% being singletons. CDR1 and CDR2 (germline): LGHDT, YNNKEL (reference sequence). V was cut by 3 bases and J by 0 bases, with 6 bases left in between. The CDR3 covers 14 residues. Sequenced material: peripheral blood. This TCR derives from a woman aged 65 to 85 with acute or convalescent COVID-19. The genes are TRBV3-1 (or the pseudogene TRBV3-2) and TRBJ1-3; D is ambiguous. CDR3 amino acids: CASSQTSSGNTIYF. Written as DNA, the CDR3 is TGTGCCAGCAGCCAGACAAGCTCTGGAAACACCATATATTTT.